The 6 T cell receptor beta chains in this list originate from one sample, sequenced in a study of graft-versus-host responses after intestinal transplantation. These TCRs' antigens remain unknown. The repertoire was sequenced with immunoSEQ multiplex PCR; TCRdb's copy has only in-frame clones and lacks some. The table includes some 83,000 clones, 91% detected once. The specimen comprised unstimulated CD4+ T cells sorted from spleen or lymph node cells, sampled before intestinal transplant. The receptors here all came from a human donor who received an intestinal transplant.

J is TRBJ1-6 and V is TRBV5-8, with D possibly being TRBD1 (5 bases). This CDR3 is built from 14 residues. Deletions cut 0 bases from V and 8 bases from J, with 9 bases between. Germline lookup yields CDR1 SGHTS and CDR2 YDEGEE. CDR3 sequence: CASSLVGAYSPLHF. The CDR3 DNA sequence: TGTGCCAGCAGCTTGGTTGGGGCTTATTCACCCCTCCACTTT.

The V call is TRBV23-1, the J call TRBJ1-3; no reliable D call. TRBV23-1 is flagged as an ORF with uncertain function. The V end was cut by 6 bases, the J end by 5 bases, with 17 bases between. The CDR3 length is 15 residues. CDR3 DNA: TGCGCCAGCAGACGGCCGGGGAAGAAGAGAAACACCATATATTTT. Translation: CASRRPGKKRNTIYF.

In its sample, this clone was seen once. The chain employs TRBV29-1 and TRBJ1-2; D gene ambiguous. V was clipped by 0 bases and J by 0 bases, with 11 bases between them. Germline CDR1 is SQVTM and CDR2 is ANQGSEA. CDR3 length: 15 residues. DNA for the CDR3: TGCAGCGTTGAAGATGCGAACGCGGCTAACTATGGCTACACCTTC. This sequence encodes CSVEDANAANYGYTF.

The chain links TRBV2 to TRBJ1-6; 8 bases line up with TRBD1. Trimming removed 6 bases from V and 5 bases from J; junction bases left unmatched: 3. CDR1 is SNHLY and CDR2 is FYNNEI in the germline V gene. CDR3 length: 14 amino acids. The CDR3 nucleotides are TGTGCCAGCAGAATACAGGGGGATAATTCACCCCTCCACTTT. Translated, it gives CASRIQGDNSPLHF.

V gene TRBV15 combines with J gene TRBJ1-5; D unresolved. Looked up from germline, CDR1 is LNHNV and CDR2 is YYDKDF (reference sequence). The CDR3 extends over 17 amino acids. The ends were cut back, 1 base at V and 0 bases at J, with 13 bases in the middle. As DNA, the CDR3 is TGTGCCACCAGCAGAGTATTCTTACAGACTAGCAATCAGCCCCAGCATTTT. This translates into CATSRVFLQTSNQPQHF.

This sequence joins TRBV30 and TRBJ2-5; D might be TRBD2 (6 bases). The germline V and J ends were trimmed by 0 bases and 4 bases, with 24 bases remaining between them. In germline, CDR1 is GTSNPN, CDR2 SVGIG (reference sequence). This CDR3 region has 18 residues. The DNA for the CDR3 is TGTGCCTGGAGTGTAAAACGGTTGGGGACGGGAGAGGGAGAGACCCAGTACTTC. Amino acid sequence: CAWSVKRLGTGEGETQYF.